This is a list of T cell receptor beta chains from one sample in a study of blood T cell repertoires in COVID-19. The table came from immunoSEQ multiplex PCR; TCRdb's copy has only in-frame clones and leaves some out. The data show roughly 300,000 clones, around 84% seen once. Sequencing was performed on PBMCs or T cells enriched from blood (not recorded which). The receptors originated from a man in his thirties or forties who had recovered from COVID-19. Both conserved end residues are part of each CDR3. A D gene is named only where the DNA matches it firmly. Clone size is not always given. Where it is, it says once, few, many or a class for expanded clones.

d_call: -
j_call: TRBJ1-1
v_call: TRBV19
clone_size: -
cdr3_nt: TGTGCCAGTAGTATAGGTAGAGAAGCTTTCTTT
cdr3_aa: CASSIGREAFF

d_call: TRBD1
j_call: TRBJ1-5
v_call: TRBV2
clone_size: -
cdr3_nt: TGTGCCAGCAGTGGACAGGGGGCTCGGCAGCCCCAGCATTTT
cdr3_aa: CASSGQGARQPQHF

d_call: -
j_call: TRBJ1-1
v_call: TRBV12-3/TRBV12-4
clone_size: -
cdr3_nt: TGTGCCAGCAGGAGGGCGGGGAACACTGAAGCTTTCTTT
cdr3_aa: CASRRAGNTEAFF

d_call: TRBD1
j_call: TRBJ2-5
v_call: TRBV2
clone_size: -
cdr3_nt: TGTGCCAGCAGTGAATGGACAGGGAGAGAGACCCAGTACTTC
cdr3_aa: CASSEWTGRETQYF

d_call: TRBD2
j_call: TRBJ2-3
v_call: TRBV19
clone_size: once
cdr3_nt: TGTGCCAGTAGTATGGGACCGTGGACTAGCAAGTCTAGCACAGATACGCAGTATTTT
cdr3_aa: CASSMGPWTSKSSTDTQYF

d_call: TRBD1
j_call: TRBJ1-1
v_call: TRBV9
clone_size: -
cdr3_nt: TGTGCCAGCAGCCCTCACAGGGGGGGACGGCCTGACACTGAAGCTTTCTTT
cdr3_aa: CASSPHRGGRPDTEAFF

d_call: -
j_call: TRBJ2-3
v_call: TRBV10-3
clone_size: -
cdr3_nt: TGTGCCATCAGTGAGTCGGGAACAGGGTATAATCATACGCAGTATTTT
cdr3_aa: CAISESGTGYNHTQYF

d_call: TRBD1
j_call: TRBJ2-7
v_call: TRBV11-2
clone_size: few
cdr3_nt: TGTGCCAGCAGCTGGGACGGACAGGGGGTCAACGAGCAGTACTTC
cdr3_aa: CASSWDGQGVNEQYF

d_call: -
j_call: TRBJ2-2
v_call: TRBV4-1
clone_size: -
cdr3_nt: TGCGCCAGCAGCCAAGGGGCTCTGAGGGTCAGGAAAACCGGGGAGCTGTTTTTT
cdr3_aa: CASSQGALRVRKTGELFF

d_call: -
j_call: TRBJ1-1
v_call: TRBV6-5
clone_size: -
cdr3_nt: TGTGCCAGCAGCCGAACGGCGGGGACTGAAGCTTTCTTT
cdr3_aa: CASSRTAGTEAFF

d_call: -
j_call: TRBJ1-6
v_call: TRBV19
clone_size: -
cdr3_nt: TGTGCCAGTAGTATGTGGACAGAAAATTCACCCCTCCACTTT
cdr3_aa: CASSMWTENSPLHF

d_call: TRBD1
j_call: TRBJ1-2
v_call: TRBV4-1
clone_size: -
cdr3_nt: TGCGCCAGCAGCCATCGGACAGGGGGAAACTATGGCTACACCTTC
cdr3_aa: CASSHRTGGNYGYTF

d_call: -
j_call: TRBJ2-7
v_call: TRBV5-1
clone_size: -
cdr3_nt: TGCGCCAGCAGCCTTAGTCATGGCGAGCAGTACTTC
cdr3_aa: CASSLSHGEQYF

d_call: TRBD2
j_call: TRBJ2-7
v_call: TRBV6-5
clone_size: once
cdr3_nt: TGTGCCAGCAGGGGGACTAGCGGGAACTACGAGCAGTACTTC
cdr3_aa: CASRGTSGNYEQYF

d_call: TRBD2
j_call: TRBJ2-1
v_call: TRBV5-4
clone_size: -
cdr3_nt: TGTGCCAGCAGCTTGGCAGGCGGGAGATCCTACAATGAGCAGTTCTTC
cdr3_aa: CASSLAGGRSYNEQFF

d_call: -
j_call: TRBJ2-7
v_call: TRBV27
clone_size: -
cdr3_nt: TGTGCCAGCAGTTATCAATGGGCAGCGGCCTACGAGCAGTACTTC
cdr3_aa: CASSYQWAAAYEQYF

d_call: TRBD1
j_call: TRBJ2-5
v_call: TRBV24-1
clone_size: -
cdr3_nt: TGTGCCACCAGTGAGTGGACAGGGAAAGAGACCCAGTACTTC
cdr3_aa: CATSEWTGKETQYF

d_call: -
j_call: TRBJ1-4
v_call: TRBV28
clone_size: once
cdr3_nt: TGTGCCAGCAGTTCCCCCTTCACGGGTGAAAAACTGTTTTTT
cdr3_aa: CASSSPFTGEKLFF

d_call: TRBD1
j_call: TRBJ1-4
v_call: TRBV25-1
clone_size: -
cdr3_nt: TGTGCCAGCAGTGACCACCCTACCGGGACAGAAAATGAAAAACTGTTTTTT
cdr3_aa: CASSDHPTGTENEKLFF

d_call: -
j_call: TRBJ2-7
v_call: TRBV6-5
clone_size: -
cdr3_nt: TGTGCCAGCACCTCTGGAGTCGCGATCTACGAGCAGTACTTC
cdr3_aa: CASTSGVAIYEQYF

d_call: TRBD1
j_call: TRBJ1-4
v_call: TRBV2
clone_size: -
cdr3_nt: TGTGCCAGCCTGGAAACTTGGACAGGACCTGAAAAACTGTTTTTT
cdr3_aa: CASLETWTGPEKLFF

d_call: TRBD1
j_call: TRBJ2-1
v_call: TRBV28
clone_size: -
cdr3_nt: TGTGCCAGCAGCGACAGGGCCGATGAGCAGTTCTTC
cdr3_aa: CASSDRADEQFF

d_call: TRBD1
j_call: TRBJ2-5
v_call: TRBV27
clone_size: -
cdr3_nt: TGTGCCAGCAGTTTAGGGACAGGGAACCAAGAGACCCAGTACTTC
cdr3_aa: CASSLGTGNQETQYF

d_call: -
j_call: TRBJ2-7
v_call: TRBV6-5
clone_size: -
cdr3_nt: TGTGCCAGCAGTTACGTGCAGGGGAGCTACGAGCAGTACTTC
cdr3_aa: CASSYVQGSYEQYF

d_call: -
j_call: TRBJ1-1
v_call: TRBV21-1
clone_size: -
cdr3_nt: TGTGCCAACTACACTGTTTGGGGACAGGGGGATACTGAAGCTTTCTTT
cdr3_aa: CANYTVWGQGDTEAFF

d_call: -
j_call: TRBJ2-7
v_call: TRBV4-1
clone_size: once
cdr3_nt: TGCGCCAGCAGCCCCGGGCCGGGGATCTACGAGCAGTACTTC
cdr3_aa: CASSPGPGIYEQYF

d_call: -
j_call: TRBJ1-5
v_call: TRBV27
clone_size: -
cdr3_nt: TGTGCCAGCAGTTCGGCCAGACATAGCAATCAGCCCCAGCATTTT
cdr3_aa: CASSSARHSNQPQHF

d_call: TRBD1
j_call: TRBJ2-7
v_call: TRBV28
clone_size: -
cdr3_nt: TGTGCCAGCAGGCCCATAACGGGACAGGGGTGGTACGAGCAGTACTTC
cdr3_aa: CASRPITGQGWYEQYF

d_call: -
j_call: TRBJ2-4
v_call: TRBV21-1
clone_size: -
cdr3_nt: TGTGCCAGCAGCAACTCTCCCGCGGGGGGGCCAACCAAAAACATTCAGTACTTC
cdr3_aa: CASSNSPAGGPTKNIQYF

d_call: TRBD2
j_call: TRBJ2-5
v_call: TRBV24-1
clone_size: -
cdr3_nt: TGTGCCACCAGTGATTTGTTGGCTAGCGGGAGAGAGACCCAGTACTTC
cdr3_aa: CATSDLLASGRETQYF

d_call: -
j_call: TRBJ1-4
v_call: TRBV6-5
clone_size: once
cdr3_nt: TGTGCCAGCGAGTCCCCCCTGACTAATGAAAAACTGTTTTTT
cdr3_aa: CASESPLTNEKLFF

d_call: TRBD2
j_call: TRBJ2-7
v_call: TRBV5-1
clone_size: -
cdr3_nt: TGCGCCAGCAGCTCCTTACTAGCGGAGCAATACGAGCAGTACTTC
cdr3_aa: CASSSLLAEQYEQYF

d_call: TRBD2
j_call: TRBJ2-3
v_call: TRBV30
clone_size: -
cdr3_nt: TGTGCCTGGAGTGTACGTGGCGGGAGGGCCCCCGCTACGCAGTATTTT
cdr3_aa: CAWSVRGGRAPATQYF

d_call: -
j_call: TRBJ2-2
v_call: TRBV27
clone_size: -
cdr3_nt: TGTGCCAGCAGAGGGGCAGGGTCGGCCGGGGAGCTGTTTTTT
cdr3_aa: CASRGAGSAGELFF

d_call: -
j_call: TRBJ1-1
v_call: TRBV10-2
clone_size: -
cdr3_nt: TGCGCCAGCACCGTACAGGGGAACACTGAAGCTTTCTTT
cdr3_aa: CASTVQGNTEAFF

d_call: TRBD1
j_call: TRBJ1-1
v_call: TRBV11-1
clone_size: -
cdr3_nt: TGTGCCAGCAGCACCAGGGGGACTCTGAACACTGAAGCTTTCTTT
cdr3_aa: CASSTRGTLNTEAFF

d_call: TRBD2
j_call: TRBJ2-3
v_call: TRBV4-2
clone_size: -
cdr3_nt: TGTGCCAGCAGCACCCGTTTAGCGGGAGCCACAGATACGCAGTATTTT
cdr3_aa: CASSTRLAGATDTQYF

d_call: TRBD1
j_call: TRBJ1-2
v_call: TRBV28
clone_size: -
cdr3_nt: TGTGCCAGCAGTTCCCGAGACAGGGGGAACTATGGCTACACCTTC
cdr3_aa: CASSSRDRGNYGYTF

d_call: -
j_call: TRBJ1-1
v_call: TRBV30
clone_size: -
cdr3_nt: TGTGCCTGGAAAAGTTTAAAGGGGAGGTCTGAAGCTTTCTTT
cdr3_aa: CAWKSLKGRSEAFF

d_call: -
j_call: TRBJ1-3
v_call: TRBV28
clone_size: many
cdr3_nt: TGTGCCAGCAGTTTTCGGGTTCATACTGGAAACACCATATATTTT
cdr3_aa: CASSFRVHTGNTIYF

d_call: -
j_call: TRBJ1-5
v_call: TRBV4-1
clone_size: -
cdr3_nt: TGCGCCAGCAGCCAAGAGGGCCAAAATAGCAATCAGCCCCAGCATTTT
cdr3_aa: CASSQEGQNSNQPQHF